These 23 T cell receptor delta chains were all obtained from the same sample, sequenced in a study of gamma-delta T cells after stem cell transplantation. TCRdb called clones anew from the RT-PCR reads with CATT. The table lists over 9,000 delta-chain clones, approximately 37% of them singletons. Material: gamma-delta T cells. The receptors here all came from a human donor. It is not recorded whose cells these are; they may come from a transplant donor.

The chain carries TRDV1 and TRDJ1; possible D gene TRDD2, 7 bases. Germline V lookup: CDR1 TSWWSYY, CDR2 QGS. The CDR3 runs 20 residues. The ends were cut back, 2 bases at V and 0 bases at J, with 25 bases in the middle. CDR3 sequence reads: CALGEVSYGGRRYYTDKLIF. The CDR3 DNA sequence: TGTGCTCTTGGGGAAGTTTCCTACGGGGGGAGACGATACTACACCGATAAACTCATCTTT.

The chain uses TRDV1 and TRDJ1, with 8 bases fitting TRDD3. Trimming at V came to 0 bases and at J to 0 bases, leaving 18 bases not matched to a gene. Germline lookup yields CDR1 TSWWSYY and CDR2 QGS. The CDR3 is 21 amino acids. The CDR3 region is CALGELTYVRGDKAYTDKLIF. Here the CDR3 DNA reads TGTGCTCTTGGGGAACTCACCTACGTCAGGGGGGATAAAGCGTACACCGATAAACTCATCTTT.

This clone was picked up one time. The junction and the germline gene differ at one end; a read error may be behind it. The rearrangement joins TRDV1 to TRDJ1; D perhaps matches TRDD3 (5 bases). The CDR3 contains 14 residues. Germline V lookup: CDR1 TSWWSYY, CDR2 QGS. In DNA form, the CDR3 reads TGTGCTCGTGGGGAAGGGGCTGCCACCGATAAACTCATCTTT. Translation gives CARGEGAATDKLIF.

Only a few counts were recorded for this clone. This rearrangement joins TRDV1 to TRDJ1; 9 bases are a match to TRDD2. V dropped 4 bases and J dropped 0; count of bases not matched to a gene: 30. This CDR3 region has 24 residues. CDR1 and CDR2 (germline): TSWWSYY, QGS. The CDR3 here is CALGVEGSLPTILDWGAYTDKLIF. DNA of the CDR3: TGTGCTCTTGGGGTCGAAGGGTCCCTTCCTACAATCCTCGACTGGGGAGCTTACACCGATAAACTCATCTTT.

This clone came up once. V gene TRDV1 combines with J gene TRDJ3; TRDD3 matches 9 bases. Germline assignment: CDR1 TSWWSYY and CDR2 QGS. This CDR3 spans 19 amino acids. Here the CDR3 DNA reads TGTTCCGTCCTCCTACTGGGGGACTCGCGCTCCTGGGACACCCGACAGATGTTTTTC. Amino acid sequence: CSVLLLGDSRSWDTRQMFF.

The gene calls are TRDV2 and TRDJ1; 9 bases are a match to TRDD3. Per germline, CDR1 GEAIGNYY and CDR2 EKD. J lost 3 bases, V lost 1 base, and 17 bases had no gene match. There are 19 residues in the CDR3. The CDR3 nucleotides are TGTGCCTGTGACACGGGCGGGTCGTACTGGGGGAGACGCGCCGATAAACTCATCTTT. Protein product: CACDTGGSYWGRRADKLIF.

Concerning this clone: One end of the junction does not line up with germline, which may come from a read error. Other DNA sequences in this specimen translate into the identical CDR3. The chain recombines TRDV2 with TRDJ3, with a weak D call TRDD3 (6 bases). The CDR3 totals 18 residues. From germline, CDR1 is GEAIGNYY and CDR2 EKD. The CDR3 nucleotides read TGTGCCTGTGACACCGTCGGGGATCGCTCCTGGTACACCCGACAGATGTTTTTC. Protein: CACDTVGDRSWYTRQMFF.

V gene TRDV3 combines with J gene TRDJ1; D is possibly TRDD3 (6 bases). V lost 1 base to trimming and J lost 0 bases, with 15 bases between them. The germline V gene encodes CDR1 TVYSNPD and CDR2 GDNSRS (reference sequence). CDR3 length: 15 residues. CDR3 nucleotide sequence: TGTGCCTTTAAGAAAGGGGATCCGTACACCGATAAACTCATCTTT. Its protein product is CAFKKGDPYTDKLIF.

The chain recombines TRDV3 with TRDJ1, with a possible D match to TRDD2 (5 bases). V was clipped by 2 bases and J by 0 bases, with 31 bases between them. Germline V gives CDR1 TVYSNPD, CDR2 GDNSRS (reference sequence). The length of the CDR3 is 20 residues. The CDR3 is CAFPRTLRCLKPWYTDKLIF. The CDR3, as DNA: TGTGCCTTTCCTCGGACCCTACGTTGCCTCAAACCGTGGTACACCGATAAACTCATCTTT.

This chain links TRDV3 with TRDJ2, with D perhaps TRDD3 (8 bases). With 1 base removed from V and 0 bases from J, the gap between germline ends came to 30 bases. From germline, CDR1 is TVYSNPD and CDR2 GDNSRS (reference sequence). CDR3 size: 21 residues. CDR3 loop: CAFTGPSSRSLGAPLTAQLFF. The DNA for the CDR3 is TGTGCCTTTACGGGGCCTTCCTCAAGGTCACTGGGGGCTCCTTTGACAGCACAACTCTTCTTT.

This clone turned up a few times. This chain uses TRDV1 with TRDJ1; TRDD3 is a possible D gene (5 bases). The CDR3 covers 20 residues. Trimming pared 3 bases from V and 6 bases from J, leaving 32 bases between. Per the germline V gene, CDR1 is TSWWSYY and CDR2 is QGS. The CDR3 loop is CALGDHRRSGQSVLENKLIF. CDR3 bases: TGTGCTCTTGGGGATCATCGGCGGTCCGGCCAATCGGTACTGGAAAATAAACTCATCTTT.

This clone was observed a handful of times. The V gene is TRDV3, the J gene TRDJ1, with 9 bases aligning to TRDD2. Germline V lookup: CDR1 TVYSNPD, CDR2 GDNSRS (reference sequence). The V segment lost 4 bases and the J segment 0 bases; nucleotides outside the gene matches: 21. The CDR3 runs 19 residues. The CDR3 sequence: CASIVLPTSSGDYTDKLIF. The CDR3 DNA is TGTGCCTCTATAGTCCTTCCTACGTCCTCTGGGGACTACACCGATAAACTCATCTTT. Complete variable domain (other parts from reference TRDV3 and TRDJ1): CDKVTQSSPDQTVASGSEVVLLCTYDTVYSNPDLFWYRIRPDYSFQFVFYGDNSRSEGADFTQGRFSVKHILTQKAFHLVISPVRTEDSATYYCASIVLPTSSGDYTDKLIFGKGTRVTVEP.

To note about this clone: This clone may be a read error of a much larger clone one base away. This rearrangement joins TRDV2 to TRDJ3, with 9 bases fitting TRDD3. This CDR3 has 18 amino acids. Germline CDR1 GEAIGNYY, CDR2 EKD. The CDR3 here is CACDVLGENSWDTRKMFF. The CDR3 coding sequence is TGTGCCTGTGACGTACTGGGGGAGAACTCCTGGGACACCCGAAAGATGTTTTTC.

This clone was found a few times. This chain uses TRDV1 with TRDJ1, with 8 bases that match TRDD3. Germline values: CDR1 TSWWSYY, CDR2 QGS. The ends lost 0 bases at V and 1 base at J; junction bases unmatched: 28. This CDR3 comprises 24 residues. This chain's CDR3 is CALGELRFRLQTFSGGPCTDKLIF. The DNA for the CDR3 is TGTGCTCTTGGGGAACTTAGATTCCGACTCCAGACCTTTTCTGGGGGACCCTGCACCGATAAACTCATCTTT.

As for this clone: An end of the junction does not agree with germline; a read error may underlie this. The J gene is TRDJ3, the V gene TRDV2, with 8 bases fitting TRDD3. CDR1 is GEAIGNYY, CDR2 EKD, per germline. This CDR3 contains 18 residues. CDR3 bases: TGTGCCTGTGACACCTTCCTGGGGGAAACCTGGTACACCCTACAGATGTTTTTC. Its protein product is CACDTFLGETWYTLQMFF.

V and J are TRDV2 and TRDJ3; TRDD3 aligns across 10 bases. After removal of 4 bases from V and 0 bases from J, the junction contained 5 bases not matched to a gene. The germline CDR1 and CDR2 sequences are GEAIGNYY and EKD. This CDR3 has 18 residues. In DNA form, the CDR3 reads TGTGCCTGTGAGCCGTACTGGGGGATCTCCTGGGACACCCGACAGATGTTTTTC. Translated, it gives CACEPYWGISWDTRQMFF.

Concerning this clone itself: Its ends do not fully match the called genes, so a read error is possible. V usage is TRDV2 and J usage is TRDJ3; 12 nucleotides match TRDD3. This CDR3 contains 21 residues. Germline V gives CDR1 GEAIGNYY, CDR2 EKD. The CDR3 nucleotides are TGTGCCTGTGACTCTCTCCTGGGGGATACGCAAGGGTCCTTGGACACCCGACAGATGTTTTTC. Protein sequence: CACDSLLGDTQGSLDTRQMFF.

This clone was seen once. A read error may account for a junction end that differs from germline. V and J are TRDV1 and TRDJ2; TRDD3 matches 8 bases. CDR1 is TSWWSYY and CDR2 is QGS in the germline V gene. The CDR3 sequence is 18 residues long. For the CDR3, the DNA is TGTGCTATTGGAGTAATCTGGGGGAGTCCATCTTTGACAGCACAACTCTTCTTT. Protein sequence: CAIGVIWGSPSLTAQLFF.

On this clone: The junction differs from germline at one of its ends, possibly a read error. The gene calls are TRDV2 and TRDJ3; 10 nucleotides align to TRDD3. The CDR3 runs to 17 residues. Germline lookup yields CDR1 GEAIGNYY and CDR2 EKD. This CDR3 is CACDNTGGSWDTRKMFF. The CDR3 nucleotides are TGTGCCTGTGACAATACTGGGGGATCCTGGGACACCCGAAAGATGTTTTTC.

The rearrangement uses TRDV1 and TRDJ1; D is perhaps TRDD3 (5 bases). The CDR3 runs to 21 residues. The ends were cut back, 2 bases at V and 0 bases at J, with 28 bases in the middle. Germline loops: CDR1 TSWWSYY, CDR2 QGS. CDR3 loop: CALGETRQYRHTGVNTDKLIF. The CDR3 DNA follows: TGTGCTCTTGGGGAAACCCGACAATATCGCCATACGGGGGTTAACACCGATAAACTCATCTTT.

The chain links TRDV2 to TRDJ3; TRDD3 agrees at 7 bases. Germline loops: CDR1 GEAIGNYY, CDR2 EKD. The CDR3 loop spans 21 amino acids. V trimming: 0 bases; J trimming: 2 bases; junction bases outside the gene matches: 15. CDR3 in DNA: TGTGCCTGTGACACCGGGGGTCCGACTGTGGGATACACCTGGGACACCCGACAGATGTTTTTC. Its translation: CACDTGGPTVGYTWDTRQMFF.

In DNA, the CDR3 is TGTGCTCTTGGGGACACTCATATCTTCTGTACTGGGGGATACACCGATAAACTCATCTTT. Its protein product is CALGDTHIFCTGGYTDKLIF. This sequence joins TRDV1 and TRDJ1; 10 bases are a match to TRDD3. CDR3 length: 20 amino acids. V shed 3 bases, J shed 0 bases, and the junction held 16 bases outside the gene matches. Germline V gene data show CDR1 as TSWWSYY and CDR2 as QGS.

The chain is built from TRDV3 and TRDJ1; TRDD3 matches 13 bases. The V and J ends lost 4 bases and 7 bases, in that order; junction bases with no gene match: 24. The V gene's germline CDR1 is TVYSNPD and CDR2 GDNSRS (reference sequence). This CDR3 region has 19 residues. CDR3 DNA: TGTGCCTCCCTCCTAAGTACCCTTACTGGGGGATACGCAGGGCCTAAACTCATCTTT. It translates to CASLLSTLTGGYAGPKLIF.